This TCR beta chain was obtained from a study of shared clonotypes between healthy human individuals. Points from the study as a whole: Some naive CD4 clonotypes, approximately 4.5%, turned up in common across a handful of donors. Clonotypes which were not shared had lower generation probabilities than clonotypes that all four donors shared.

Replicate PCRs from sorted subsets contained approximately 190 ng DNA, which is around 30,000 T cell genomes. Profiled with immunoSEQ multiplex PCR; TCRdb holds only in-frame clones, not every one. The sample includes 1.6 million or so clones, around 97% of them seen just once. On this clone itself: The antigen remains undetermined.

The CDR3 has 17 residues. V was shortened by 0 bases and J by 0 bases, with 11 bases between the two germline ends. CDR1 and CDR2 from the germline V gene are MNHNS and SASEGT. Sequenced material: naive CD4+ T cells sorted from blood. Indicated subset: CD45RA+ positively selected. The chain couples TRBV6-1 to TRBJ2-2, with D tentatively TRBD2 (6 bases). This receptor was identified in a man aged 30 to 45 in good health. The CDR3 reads CASSEAEGGANTGELFF. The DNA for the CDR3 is TGTGCCAGCAGTGAAGCCGAGGGCGGGGCGAACACCGGGGAGCTGTTTTTT.